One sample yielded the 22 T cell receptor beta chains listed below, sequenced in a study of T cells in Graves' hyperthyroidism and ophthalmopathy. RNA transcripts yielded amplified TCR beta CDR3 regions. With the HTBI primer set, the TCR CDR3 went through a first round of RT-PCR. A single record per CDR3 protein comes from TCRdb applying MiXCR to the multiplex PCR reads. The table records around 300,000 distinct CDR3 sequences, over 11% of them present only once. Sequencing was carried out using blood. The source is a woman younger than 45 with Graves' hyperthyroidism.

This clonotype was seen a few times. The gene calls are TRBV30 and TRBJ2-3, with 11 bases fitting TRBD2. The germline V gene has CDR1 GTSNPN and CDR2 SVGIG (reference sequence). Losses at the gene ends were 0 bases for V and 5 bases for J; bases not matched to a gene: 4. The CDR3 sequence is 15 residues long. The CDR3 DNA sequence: TGTGCCTGGAGTGTAAACCTAGCGGGAGGAGATACGCAGTATTTT. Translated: CAWSVNLAGGDTQYF. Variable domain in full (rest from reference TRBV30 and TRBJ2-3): SQTIHQWPATLVQPVGSPLSLECTVEGTSNPNLYWYRQAAGRGLQLLFYSVGIGQISSEVPQNLSASRPQDRQFILSSKKLLLSDSGFYLCAWSVNLAGGDTQYFGPGTRLTVL.

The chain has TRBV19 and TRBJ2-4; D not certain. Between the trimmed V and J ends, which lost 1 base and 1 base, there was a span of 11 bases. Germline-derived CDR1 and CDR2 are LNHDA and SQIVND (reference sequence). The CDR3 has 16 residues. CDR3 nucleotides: TGTGCCAGTAGTATAGGTGGGATGGTGGCCAAAAACATTCAGTACTTC. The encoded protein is CASSIGGMVAKNIQYF.

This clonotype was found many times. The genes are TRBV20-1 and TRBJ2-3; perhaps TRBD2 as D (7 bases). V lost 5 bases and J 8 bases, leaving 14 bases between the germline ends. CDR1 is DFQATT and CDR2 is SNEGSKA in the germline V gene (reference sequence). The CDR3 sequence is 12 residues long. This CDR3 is CSAEGGAVTQYF. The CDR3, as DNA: TGCAGTGCTGAAGGGGGGGCGGTTACGCAGTATTTT.

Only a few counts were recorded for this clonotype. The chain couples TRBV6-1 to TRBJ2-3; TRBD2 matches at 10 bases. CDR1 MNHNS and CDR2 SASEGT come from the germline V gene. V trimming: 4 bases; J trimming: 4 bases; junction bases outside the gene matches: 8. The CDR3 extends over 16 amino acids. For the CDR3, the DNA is TGTGCCAGCAGTGGAGCGGGGGGGATAGCTGCAGATACGCAGTATTTT. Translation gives CASSGAGGIAADTQYF.

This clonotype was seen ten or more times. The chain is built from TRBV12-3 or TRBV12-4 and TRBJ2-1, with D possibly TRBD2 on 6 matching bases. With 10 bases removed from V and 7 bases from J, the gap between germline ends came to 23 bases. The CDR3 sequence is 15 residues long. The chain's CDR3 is CAIRSSGGLGNEQFF. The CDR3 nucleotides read TGTGCCATCCGGAGTTCCGGGGGTTTAGGAAATGAGCAGTTCTTC.

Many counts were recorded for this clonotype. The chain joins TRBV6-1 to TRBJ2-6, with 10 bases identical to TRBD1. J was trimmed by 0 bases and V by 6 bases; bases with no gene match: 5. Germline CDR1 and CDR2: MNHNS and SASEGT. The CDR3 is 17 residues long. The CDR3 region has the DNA TGTGCCAGCAGCTCCGGGACAGGGGTCTCTGGGGCCAACGTCCTGACTTTC. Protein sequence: CASSSGTGVSGANVLTF.

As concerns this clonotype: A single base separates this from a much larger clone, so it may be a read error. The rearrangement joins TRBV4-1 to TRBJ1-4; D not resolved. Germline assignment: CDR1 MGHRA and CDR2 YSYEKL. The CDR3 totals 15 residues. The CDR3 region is CASNQVAVTNEKLFF. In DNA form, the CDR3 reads TGCGCCAGCAACCAAGTAGCGGTAACGAATGAAAAACTGTTTTTT.

The CDR3 here is CASSLALQTDRSGANVLTF. The CDR3 DNA reads TGTGCCAGCAGCTTAGCCCTCCAAACCGACAGGTCTGGGGCCAACGTCCTGACTTTC. The chain uses TRBV7-9 and TRBJ2-6; D possibly corresponds to TRBD1 (6 bases). Germline CDR1 SEHNR, CDR2 FQNEAQ (reference sequence). V lost 0 bases to trimming and J lost 1 base, with 16 bases between them. This CDR3 spans 19 amino acids.

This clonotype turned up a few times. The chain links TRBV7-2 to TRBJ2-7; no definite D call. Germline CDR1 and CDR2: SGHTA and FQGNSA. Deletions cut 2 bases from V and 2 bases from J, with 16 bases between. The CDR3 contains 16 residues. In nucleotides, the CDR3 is TGTGCCAGCAGCTTAATAAGCCACCAAGGCCCCTACGAGCAGTACTTC. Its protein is CASSLISHQGPYEQYF.

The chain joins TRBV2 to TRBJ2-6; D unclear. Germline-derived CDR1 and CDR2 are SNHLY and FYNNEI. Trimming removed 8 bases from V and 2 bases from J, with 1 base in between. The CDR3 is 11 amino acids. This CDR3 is CASAGANVLTF. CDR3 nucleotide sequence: TGTGCCAGCGCTGGGGCCAACGTCCTGACTTTC.

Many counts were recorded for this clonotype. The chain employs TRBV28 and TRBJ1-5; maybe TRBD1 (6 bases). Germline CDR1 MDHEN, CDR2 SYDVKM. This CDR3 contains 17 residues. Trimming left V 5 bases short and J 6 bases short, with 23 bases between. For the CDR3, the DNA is TGTGCCAGCAGTCCCCTACCCGGCCTAGGAGGGGGTCAGCCCCAGCATTTT. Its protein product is CASSPLPGLGGGQPQHF.

The CDR3 DNA reads as TGTGCCAGCAGCTTAGGGGTCGCACAGGGCGACAGGATCGACTATGGCTACACCTTC. This sequence encodes CASSLGVAQGDRIDYGYTF. The chain carries TRBV7-6 and TRBJ1-2; possibly TRBD1 for D (6 bases). The CDR3 covers 19 residues. V lost 1 base and J 3 bases, leaving 24 bases between the germline ends. Germline lookup yields CDR1 SGHVS and CDR2 FNYEAQ.

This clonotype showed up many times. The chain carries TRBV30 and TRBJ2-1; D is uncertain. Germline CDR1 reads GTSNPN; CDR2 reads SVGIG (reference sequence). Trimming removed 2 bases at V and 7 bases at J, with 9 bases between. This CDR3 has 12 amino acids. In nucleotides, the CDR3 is TGTGCCTGGAGTCAGACGGGTAATGAGCAGTTCTTC. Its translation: CAWSQTGNEQFF.

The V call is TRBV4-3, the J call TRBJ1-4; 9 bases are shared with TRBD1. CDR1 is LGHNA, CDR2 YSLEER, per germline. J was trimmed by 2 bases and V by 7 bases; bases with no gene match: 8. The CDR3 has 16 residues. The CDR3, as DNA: TGCGCCAGCACCCCGGACAGGGGTCTTACTAATGAAAAACTGTTTTTT. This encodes CASTPDRGLTNEKLFF.

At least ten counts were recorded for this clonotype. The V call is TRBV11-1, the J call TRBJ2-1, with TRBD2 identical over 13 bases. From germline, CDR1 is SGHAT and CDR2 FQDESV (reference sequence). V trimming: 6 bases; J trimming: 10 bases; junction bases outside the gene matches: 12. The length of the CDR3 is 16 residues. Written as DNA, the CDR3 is TGTGCCAGCAGTAAATACGGACTAGCGGGAGCCAACGAGCAGTTCTTC. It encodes CASSKYGLAGANEQFF.

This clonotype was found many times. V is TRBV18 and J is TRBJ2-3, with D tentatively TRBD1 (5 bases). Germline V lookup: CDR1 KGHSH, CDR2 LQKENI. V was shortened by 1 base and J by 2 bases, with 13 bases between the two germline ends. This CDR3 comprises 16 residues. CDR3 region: CASSPRQTPNTDTQYF. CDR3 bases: TGTGCCAGCTCACCACGACAGACACCGAACACAGATACGCAGTATTTT.

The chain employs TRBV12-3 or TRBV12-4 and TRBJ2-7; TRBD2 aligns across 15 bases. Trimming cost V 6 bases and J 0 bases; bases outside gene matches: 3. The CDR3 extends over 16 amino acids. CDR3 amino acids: CASSRTSGRASYEQYF. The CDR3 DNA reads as TGTGCCAGCAGCCGGACTAGCGGGAGGGCCTCCTACGAGCAGTACTTC.

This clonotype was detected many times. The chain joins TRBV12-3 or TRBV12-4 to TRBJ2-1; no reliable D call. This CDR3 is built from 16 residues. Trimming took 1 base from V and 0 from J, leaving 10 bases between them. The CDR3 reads CASSLEATSSYNEQFF. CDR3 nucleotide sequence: TGTGCCAGCAGTTTAGAGGCTACGAGCTCCTACAATGAGCAGTTCTTC.

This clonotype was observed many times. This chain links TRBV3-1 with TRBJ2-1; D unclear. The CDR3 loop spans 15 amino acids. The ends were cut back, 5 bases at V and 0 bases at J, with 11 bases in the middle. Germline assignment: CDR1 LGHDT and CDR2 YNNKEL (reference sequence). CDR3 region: CASSALRSSYNEQFF. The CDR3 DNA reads TGTGCCAGCAGCGCCCTCAGGAGCTCCTACAATGAGCAGTTCTTC.

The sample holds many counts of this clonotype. DNA for the CDR3: TGCGCCAGCGCTAGGACTGGGAGTTACAATGAGCAGTTCTTC. This translates into CASARTGSYNEQFF. V gene TRBV5-1 combines with J gene TRBJ2-1, with TRBD2 as a possible D gene (5 bases). The CDR3 has 14 amino acids. Germline CDR1 reads SGHRS; CDR2 reads YFSETQ. Trimming stripped 7 bases from V and 4 bases from J, with 15 bases between.

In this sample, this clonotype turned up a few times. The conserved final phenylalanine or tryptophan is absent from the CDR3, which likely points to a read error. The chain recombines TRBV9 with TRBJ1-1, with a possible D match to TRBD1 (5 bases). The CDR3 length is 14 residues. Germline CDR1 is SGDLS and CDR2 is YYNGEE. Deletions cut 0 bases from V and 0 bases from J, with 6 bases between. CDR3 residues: CASSVGGMNTEAFL. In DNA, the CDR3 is TGTGCCAGCAGCGTAGGGGGGATGAACACTGAAGCTTTCCTT.

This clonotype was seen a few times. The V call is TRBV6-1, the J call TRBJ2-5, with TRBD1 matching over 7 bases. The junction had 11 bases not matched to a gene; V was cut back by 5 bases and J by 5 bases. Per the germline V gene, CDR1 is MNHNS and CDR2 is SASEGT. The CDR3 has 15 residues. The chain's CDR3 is CASSSPIRGGETQYF. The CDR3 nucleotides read TGTGCCAGCAGTTCGCCAATTCGAGGGGGCGAGACCCAGTACTTC.